A single TCR beta chain is shown here with its context. The antigen remains unidentified. This entry belongs to a study of cytomegalovirus exposure and HLA in healthy donors. Study results and caveats: For most TCR sequences rarity was the rule, although some public TCRs occurred in many donors.

The PCR had 60 Vbeta and 13 Jbeta primers. Here immunoSEQ multiplex PCR was the method, and the copy in TCRdb shows in-frame clones only, minus some. Seen here are about 190,000 clones, approximately 88% observed once, and the top ten hold over 2%. Sequencing was carried out using PBMCs. This sequence was found in a woman in her fifties or sixties in good health and CMV-seropositive.

CDR3 in amino acids: CASSLQAGGDNEQFF. The CDR3 coding sequence is TGTGCCAGCAGCTTGCAAGCGGGGGGAGACAATGAGCAGTTCTTC. The J gene is TRBJ2-1, the V gene TRBV7-6, with 9 bases that match TRBD2. CDR1 is SGHVS and CDR2 is FNYEAQ in the germline V gene. Trimming removed 3 bases from V and 5 bases from J; junction bases left unmatched: 5. The CDR3 extends over 15 amino acids.